The 20 T cell receptor beta chains below come from one sample, sequenced in a study of regulatory T cells in long-lasting Graves disease. Investigators prepared the TCR beta libraries by applying iRepertoire HTBI primers and Arm-PCR of CDR3 regions. TCRdb reprocessed the multiplex PCR reads via MiXCR and lists one record per CDR3 protein. This table has roughly 350,000 distinct CDR3 sequences, 16% appearing once. This sample's time point: newly diagnosed GD, antithyroid drugs for less than 3 months. The TCR library used RNA extracted from PBMCs. The sample was also reused in another study, on T cells in Graves' hyperthyroidism and ophthalmopathy.

The source was peripheral blood mononuclear cells (PBMCs), collected at new diagnosis, from a patient treated with antithyroid drugs. These receptors all come from a man in his forties or fifties with Graves disease.

The sample holds many counts of this clonotype. This chain uses TRBV11-1 with TRBJ2-1; 8 nucleotides agree with TRBD2. CDR1 SGHAT and CDR2 FQDESV come from the germline V gene (reference sequence). CDR3 length: 14 residues. Trimming cost V 3 bases and J 7 bases; bases outside gene matches: 5. The CDR3 loop is CASSLERGINEQFF. The CDR3 nucleotides are TGTGCCAGCAGCTTGGAGCGGGGGATTAATGAGCAGTTCTTC.

In this sample, this clonotype turned up many times. CDR3 nucleotide sequence: TGTGCCAGCAAGGGCAGTCTACCAGATACGCAGTATTTT. Translating gives CASKGSLPDTQYF. The chain couples TRBV28 to TRBJ2-3; D gene unclear. Trimming took off 7 bases at V and 4 bases at J, with 12 bases between the two ends. Germline V gene lookup returns CDR1 MDHEN and CDR2 SYDVKM. The CDR3 has 13 residues.

As for this clonotype: Since a much larger clone is just one base distant, this may be a read error. The V gene is TRBV10-3, the J gene TRBJ2-1; D is possibly TRBD1 (6 bases). Germline CDR1 is ENHRY and CDR2 is SYGVKD. This CDR3 has 14 amino acids. DNA of the CDR3: TGTGCCAGCAGAGGACAGACTTCGGACAATGAGCAGCTCTTC. Translated: CASRGQTSDNEQLF.

The chain carries TRBV6-1 and TRBJ2-3; D gene uncertain. Trimming took off 7 bases at V and 1 base at J, with 9 bases between the two ends. This CDR3 spans 13 amino acids. Germline assignment: CDR1 MNHNS and CDR2 SASEGT. CDR3 region: CASTQTGTDTQYF. As DNA, the CDR3 is TGTGCCAGCACCCAGACTGGCACAGATACGCAGTATTTT.

This clonotype has a count of ten or more. This chain joins TRBV5-1 and TRBJ1-2; possibly TRBD1 for D (6 bases). V gave up 3 bases and J gave up 3 bases, with 12 bases separating them. Germline lookup yields CDR1 SGHRS and CDR2 YFSETQ. The CDR3 has 14 residues. The CDR3 nucleotides are TGCGCCAGCAGCTCGGGACATGGAGACTATGGCTACACCTTC. Its translation is CASSSGHGDYGYTF.

This chain links TRBV28 with TRBJ2-2; 7 bases line up with TRBD2. Germline V gene lookup returns CDR1 MDHEN and CDR2 SYDVKM. The CDR3 spans 15 residues. The V gene end was trimmed by 6 bases and the J gene end by 4 bases; junction bases not matched to a gene: 8. The CDR3 loop is CASRLGLVGTGELFF. Here the CDR3 DNA reads TGTGCCAGCAGGTTAGGACTAGTCGGCACCGGGGAGCTGTTTTTT.

This clonotype was counted ten times or more. The rearrangement uses TRBV27 and TRBJ2-7; TRBD2 agrees at 7 bases. The germline V gene has CDR1 MNHEY and CDR2 SMNVEV (reference sequence). V was pared by 4 bases and J by 0 bases, with 21 bases of the junction left unmatched. The CDR3 totals 20 residues. CDR3 region: CASSSINPIGGTLPSYEQYF. CDR3 nucleotide sequence: TGTGCCAGCAGTTCTATTAACCCAATCGGGGGGACCCTACCCTCCTACGAGCAGTACTTC.

Only a few counts were recorded for this clonotype. A much larger clone differs from this one at a single base, so this may be a read error. This chain connects TRBV3-1 to TRBJ2-3; TRBD1 or TRBD2 may be the D gene (5 bases each). From germline, CDR1 is LGHDT and CDR2 YNNKEL (reference sequence). The CDR3 is 16 residues long. As DNA, the CDR3 is TGTGCCGGCAGCCAAGCCTGGGGACGACGCACAGATACGCAGTATTTT. Translated: CAGSQAWGRRTDTQYF.

This clonotype was found many times. This rearrangement joins TRBV27 to TRBJ2-5; 9 nucleotides match TRBD2. This CDR3 region has 16 residues. J lost 5 bases, V lost 5 bases, and 12 bases had no gene match. Germline V CDR1 and CDR2: MNHEY, SMNVEV (reference sequence). The CDR3 sequence is CASSPMRRGGLETQYF. The CDR3 nucleotides read TGTGCCAGCAGTCCGATGCGGCGGGGGGGCCTGGAGACCCAGTACTTC.

This clonotype showed up just a few times. The V gene is TRBV19, the J gene TRBJ2-7; 9 bases map to TRBD1. The CDR3 has 13 amino acids. The ends lost 8 bases at V and 0 bases at J; junction bases unmatched: 2. Germline values: CDR1 LNHDA, CDR2 SQIVND (reference sequence). CDR3 protein: CASGTGNSYEQYF. The CDR3 coding sequence is TGTGCCAGTGGGACAGGGAACTCCTACGAGCAGTACTTC.

This clonotype was observed at least ten times. The V call is TRBV7-2, the J call TRBJ2-7, with a tentative D call TRBD1 (6 bases). The V end was cut by 5 bases, the J end by 3 bases, with 20 bases between. CDR3 size: 16 residues. Germline V CDR1 and CDR2: SGHTA, FQGNSA. The chain's CDR3 is CASSNGQSTWGYEQYF. DNA of the CDR3: TGTGCCAGCAGCAATGGACAGTCAACCTGGGGCTACGAGCAGTACTTC.

V is TRBV27 and J is TRBJ1-1; weak D call: TRBD1 (6 bases). This CDR3 is built from 15 residues. Trimming removed 7 bases from V and 4 bases from J, with 19 bases in between. CDR1 and CDR2 from the germline V gene are MNHEY and SMNVEV (reference sequence). The CDR3 DNA follows: TGTGCCAGCACCCCTGGGGGCGAGGTTAGCACTGAAGCTTTCTTT. Its protein is CASTPGGEVSTEAFF.

V and J are TRBV20-1 and TRBJ2-4; unclear D gene. CDR3 length equals 14 residues. The germline V gene encodes CDR1 DFQATT and CDR2 SNEGSKA (reference sequence). V was pared by 5 bases and J by 3 bases, with 14 bases between. CDR3 bases: TGCAGTGCTCTCGAGGCGCCTGGCAAAAACATTCAGTACTTC. Translation: CSALEAPGKNIQYF.

The chain joins TRBV9 to TRBJ2-3, with a possible D match to TRBD2 (6 bases). The CDR3 sequence is 16 residues long. Trimming shortened V by 3 bases and J by 0 bases, and 14 bases separated the two germline ends. Germline V gene data show CDR1 as SGDLS and CDR2 as YYNGEE. The chain's CDR3 is CASSADTSRSTDTQYF. The DNA for the CDR3 is TGTGCCAGCAGCGCAGATACTAGCCGTAGCACAGATACGCAGTATTTT.

This clonotype turned up a few times. The chain is built from TRBV19 and TRBJ1-2, with D perhaps matching TRBD1 (6 bases). The V and J ends lost 1 base and 2 bases respectively, with 11 bases between them. Germline lookup yields CDR1 LNHDA and CDR2 SQIVND (reference sequence). This CDR3 region has 15 residues. CDR3 DNA sequence: TGTGCCAGTAGTATAGCGGGGGCCCTAAACTATGGCTACACCTTC. This codes for CASSIAGALNYGYTF.

In its sample, this clonotype was seen many times. The DNA of the CDR3 is TGTGCCAGCAGTTTCCCAGGGCTTAACGAGCAGTACTTC. Translated: CASSFPGLNEQYF. The chain is built from TRBV6-5 and TRBJ2-7, with a possible D match to TRBD1 (5 bases). Germline loops: CDR1 MNHEY, CDR2 SVGAGI. V gave up 4 bases and J gave up 5 bases, with 12 bases separating them. The CDR3 spans 13 residues.

This clonotype was observed many times. The chain is built from TRBV11-3 and TRBJ2-1, with TRBD2 matching 7 bases. CDR1 and CDR2 from the germline V gene are SGHNT and YENEEA. The CDR3 spans 14 residues. V trimming: 3 bases; J trimming: 5 bases; junction bases outside the gene matches: 4. The CDR3 reads CASSFGLVDNEQFF. CDR3 coding DNA: TGTGCCAGCAGCTTCGGACTAGTCGACAATGAGCAGTTCTTC.

This clonotype was seen repeatedly, ten times or more. This chain connects TRBV5-1 to TRBJ2-3, with D possibly TRBD1 on 6 matching bases. V was pared by 4 bases and J by 4 bases, with 13 bases between. The CDR3 extends over 14 amino acids. In germline, CDR1 is SGHRS, CDR2 YFSETQ. The CDR3 protein is CASSEGQLADTQYF. In DNA, the CDR3 is TGCGCCAGCAGCGAAGGACAGTTGGCAGATACGCAGTATTTT.

This clonotype was counted many times. The V gene is TRBV3-1, the J gene TRBJ1-3; D remains unclear. Deletions cut 1 base from V and 0 bases from J, with 7 bases between. The germline gives CDR1 LGHDT, CDR2 YNNKEL (reference sequence). The CDR3 spans 15 residues. This CDR3 is CASSQGPISGNTIYF. As DNA, the CDR3 is TGTGCCAGCAGCCAAGGGCCAATCTCTGGAAACACCATATATTTT.

The rearrangement uses TRBV7-3 and TRBJ1-2, with D hard to call. The V end was cut by 6 bases, the J end by 2 bases, with 13 bases between. Germline V gives CDR1 SGHTA, CDR2 FQGTGA. This CDR3 region has 14 residues. The CDR3 loop is CASSPSPGNYGYTF. CDR3 DNA: TGTGCCAGCAGTCCATCCCCAGGAAACTATGGCTACACCTTC.